This T cell receptor beta chain stems from a study of cytomegalovirus exposure and HLA in healthy donors. Study conclusions and caveats: A later analysis reported that several of the most significant clusters appeared to be linked to common viral pathogens, among them Epstein-Barr virus. As immune exposure information, only CMV serostatus was available. Follow-up analysis later connected one missense variant in DCLRE1C with trimming of TCR beta V- and J-genes. Listed as cytomegalovirus-associated were 150 or so TCR beta chains.

Amplification used 60 Vbeta primers and 13 Jbeta primers. Only in-frame clones appear in the TCRdb table, and some are missing; sequencing was by immunoSEQ multiplex PCR. The table has approximately 150,000 clones, about 82% seen once. Notes on this clone: Antigen: not known.

This clonotype originated in a woman aged 25 to 39 in good health and CMV-seropositive. The sequenced material came from PBMCs.

The CDR3 DNA reads as TGTGCTAGTGGGCGTGCGGCCTACGAGCAGTACTTC. It yields the protein CASGRAAYEQYF. The chain has TRBV12-5 and TRBJ2-7; D is unresolved. This CDR3 contains 12 residues. CDR1 and CDR2 from the germline V gene are LGHNT and FRNRAP. V was clipped by 6 bases and J by 2 bases, with 8 bases between them.